The clone carrying this TCR beta chain appeared a single time. Its target is not known. Next came a second PCR, run for roughly 6 to 11 cycles, which used a sample-barcoded 5' primer along with a J-beta primer mix. TCRdb fed the 5' RACE reads into MiXCR, producing one record per CDR3 protein. The data contain around 1.5 million distinct CDR3 sequences, 59% of them singletons. Each sample had at least 6 million PBMCs isolated. This entry belongs to a study of blood T cells in healthy people across ages. General study results and limits: CMV status of donors was unknown, possibly confounding expanded clonotype changes. Estimated diversity, derived from one million T cells, was regarded as an underestimate.

This receptor was identified in a man aged 18-30 years in good health. The sample was blood.

The CDR3 here is CASSALVDSHFYGYTF. The CDR3, as DNA: TGTGCCAGCAGTGCCTTGGTGGACAGCCACTTCTATGGCTACACCTTC. The chain has TRBV12-3 or TRBV12-4 and TRBJ1-2, with D possibly being TRBD1 (6 bases). Deletions cut 5 bases from V and 4 bases from J, with 20 bases between. This CDR3 comprises 16 residues.